This T cell receptor (beta chain) was sequenced in a study of human T cells and chemical hapten exposure. Findings and caveats of the study: High-frequency TCRs, those above 1 in 1000, stayed the same after DPC sensitization.

Noted time point: healthy volunteer bleed at 2 weeks. It was from unfractionated whole blood that total RNA was extracted. Unique molecular identifiers were affixed to discrete cDNA molecules within the library. MiXCR, run by TCRdb on the RACE reads, gives a single entry per CDR3 protein. The data show 80,000 to 100,000 distinct CDR3 sequences, roughly 8.5% seen once. Note on this clonotype: Its antigen is unidentified.

In germline, CDR1 is SGHVS, CDR2 FNYEAQ. The CDR3 has 14 residues. The trim removed 5 bases at V and 6 bases at J, leaving 7 bases unmatched. The sequence was collected from a female donor in good health. Some clones in this sample may be carry-over from other donors' samples. The chain uses TRBV7-6 and TRBJ2-1, with 7 bases that match TRBD1. Sequenced material: whole blood. The CDR3 reads CASSPATGFNEQFF. The CDR3 bases are TGTGCCAGCAGCCCCGCGACAGGGTTCAATGAGCAGTTCTTC.